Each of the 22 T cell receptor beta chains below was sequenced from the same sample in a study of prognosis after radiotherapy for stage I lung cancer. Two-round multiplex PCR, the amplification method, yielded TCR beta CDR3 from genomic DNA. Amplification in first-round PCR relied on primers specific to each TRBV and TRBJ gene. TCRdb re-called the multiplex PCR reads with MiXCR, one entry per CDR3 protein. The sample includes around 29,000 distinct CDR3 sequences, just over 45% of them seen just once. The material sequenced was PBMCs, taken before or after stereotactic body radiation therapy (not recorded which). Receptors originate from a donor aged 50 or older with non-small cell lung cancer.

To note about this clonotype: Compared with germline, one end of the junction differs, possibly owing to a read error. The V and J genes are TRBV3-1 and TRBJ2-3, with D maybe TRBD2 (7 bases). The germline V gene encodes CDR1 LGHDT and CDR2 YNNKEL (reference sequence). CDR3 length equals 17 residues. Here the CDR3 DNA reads TGTTCCAGCATCCGCAGGCCGAGGGGGGGTGTTTCAGATACGCAGTATTTT. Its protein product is CSSIRRPRGGVSDTQYF.

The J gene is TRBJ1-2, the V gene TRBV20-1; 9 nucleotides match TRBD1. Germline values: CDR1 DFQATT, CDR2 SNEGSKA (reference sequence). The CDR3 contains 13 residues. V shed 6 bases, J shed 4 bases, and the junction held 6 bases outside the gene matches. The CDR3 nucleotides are TGCAGTGCCCCACCGGGACAGGGCTATGGCTACACCTTC. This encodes CSAPPGQGYGYTF.

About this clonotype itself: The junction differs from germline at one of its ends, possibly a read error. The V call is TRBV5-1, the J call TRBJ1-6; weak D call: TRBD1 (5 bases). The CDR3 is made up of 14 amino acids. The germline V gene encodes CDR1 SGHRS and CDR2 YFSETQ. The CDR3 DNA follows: TGCGCCAGCAGCTTGGAGGGACCGAATTCACCCCCCCACTTT. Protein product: CASSLEGPNSPPHF.

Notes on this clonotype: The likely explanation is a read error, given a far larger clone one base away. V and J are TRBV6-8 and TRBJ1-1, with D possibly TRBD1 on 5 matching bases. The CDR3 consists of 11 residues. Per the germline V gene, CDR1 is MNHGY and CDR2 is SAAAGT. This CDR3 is CASSLGTAAFF. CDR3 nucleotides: TGTGCCAGCAGCCTGGGGACTGCAGCTTTCTTT.

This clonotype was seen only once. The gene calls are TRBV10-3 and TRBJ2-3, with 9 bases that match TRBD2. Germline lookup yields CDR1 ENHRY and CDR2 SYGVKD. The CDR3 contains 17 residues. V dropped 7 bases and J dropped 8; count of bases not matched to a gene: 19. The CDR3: CAIMDFGVAGARGTQYF. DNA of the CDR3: TGTGCCATCATGGATTTTGGAGTAGCGGGAGCTCGTGGTACGCAGTATTTT.

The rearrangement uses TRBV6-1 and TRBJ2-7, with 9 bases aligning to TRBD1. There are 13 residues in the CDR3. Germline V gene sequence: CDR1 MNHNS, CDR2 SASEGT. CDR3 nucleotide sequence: TGTAACAGCAGTCTTCGATCGACAGGGGGGCAGTACTTC. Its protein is CNSSLRSTGGQYF.

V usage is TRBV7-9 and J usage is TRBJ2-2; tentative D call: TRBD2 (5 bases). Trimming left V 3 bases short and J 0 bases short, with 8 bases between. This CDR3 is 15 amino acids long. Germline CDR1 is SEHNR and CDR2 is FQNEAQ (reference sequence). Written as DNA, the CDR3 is TGTGCCAGCAGCTTCGGGGTGTCGAACACCGGGGAGCTGTTTTTT. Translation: CASSFGVSNTGELFF.

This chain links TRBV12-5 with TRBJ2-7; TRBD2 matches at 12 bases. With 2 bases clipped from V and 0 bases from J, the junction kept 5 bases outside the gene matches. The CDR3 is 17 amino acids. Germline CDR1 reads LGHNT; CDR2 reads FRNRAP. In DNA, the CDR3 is TGTGCTAGTGGTTTGAGGACTAGCGGGAAAGACTCCTACGAGCAGTACTTC. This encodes CASGLRTSGKDSYEQYF.

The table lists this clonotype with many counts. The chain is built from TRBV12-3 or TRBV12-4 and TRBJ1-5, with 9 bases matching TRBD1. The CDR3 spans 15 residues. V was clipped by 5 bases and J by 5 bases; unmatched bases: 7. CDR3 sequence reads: CASSLIGTGHQPQHF. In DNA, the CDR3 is TGTGCCAGCAGTCTGATAGGGACAGGGCATCAGCCCCAGCATTTT.

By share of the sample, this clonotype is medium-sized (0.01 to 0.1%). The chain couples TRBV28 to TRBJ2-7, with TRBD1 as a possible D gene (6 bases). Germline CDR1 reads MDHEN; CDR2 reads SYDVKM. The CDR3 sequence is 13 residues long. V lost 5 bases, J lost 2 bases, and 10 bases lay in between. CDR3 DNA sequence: TGTGCCAGCAGTCAGGGGCAGCCCTACGAGCAGTACTTC. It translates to CASSQGQPYEQYF.

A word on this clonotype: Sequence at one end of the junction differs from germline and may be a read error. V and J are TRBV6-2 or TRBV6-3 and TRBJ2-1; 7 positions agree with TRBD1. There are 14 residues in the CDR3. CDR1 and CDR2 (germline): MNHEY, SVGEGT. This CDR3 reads CASSVGTDYNEQLF. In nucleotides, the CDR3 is TGTGCCAGCAGTGTTGGGACAGACTACAATGAGCAGTTATTC.

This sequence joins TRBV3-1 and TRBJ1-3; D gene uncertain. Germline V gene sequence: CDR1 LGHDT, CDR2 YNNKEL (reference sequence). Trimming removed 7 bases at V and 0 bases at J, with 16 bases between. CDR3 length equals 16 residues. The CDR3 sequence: CASILQGQPSGNTIYF. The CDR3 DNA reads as TGTGCCAGCATCCTCCAAGGCCAGCCCTCTGGAAACACCATATATTTT.

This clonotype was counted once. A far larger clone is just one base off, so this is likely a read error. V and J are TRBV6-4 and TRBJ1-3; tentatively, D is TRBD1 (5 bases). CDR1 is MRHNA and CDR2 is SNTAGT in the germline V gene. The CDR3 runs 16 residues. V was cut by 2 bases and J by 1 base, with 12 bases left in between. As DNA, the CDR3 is TGTGCCAGCAGTGACCCGGGACTGACTTCTGGAAACACCATATATTTT. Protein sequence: CASSDPGLTSGNTIYF.

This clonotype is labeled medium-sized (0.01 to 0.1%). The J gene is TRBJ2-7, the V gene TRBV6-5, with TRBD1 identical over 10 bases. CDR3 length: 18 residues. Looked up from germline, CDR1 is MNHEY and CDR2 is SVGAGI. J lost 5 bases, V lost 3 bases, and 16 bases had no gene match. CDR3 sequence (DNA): TGTGCCAGCAGTTATCCCCAGACAGGGGGCGCGAGGTTGGACGAGCAGTACTTC. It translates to CASSYPQTGGARLDEQYF.

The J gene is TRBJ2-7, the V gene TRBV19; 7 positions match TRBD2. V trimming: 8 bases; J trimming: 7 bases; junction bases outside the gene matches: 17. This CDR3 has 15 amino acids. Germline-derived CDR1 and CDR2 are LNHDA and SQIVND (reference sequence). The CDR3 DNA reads TGTGCCAGTTCTAGACTCAGCGGGGTTGCTGTAGAGCAGTACTTC. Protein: CASSRLSGVAVEQYF.

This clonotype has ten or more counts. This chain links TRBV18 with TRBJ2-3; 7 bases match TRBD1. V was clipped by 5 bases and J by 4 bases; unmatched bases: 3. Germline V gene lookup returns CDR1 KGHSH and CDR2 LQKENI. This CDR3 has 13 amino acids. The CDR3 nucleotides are TGTGCCAGCTCAGGGACAGATTCAGATACGCAGTATTTT. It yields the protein CASSGTDSDTQYF.

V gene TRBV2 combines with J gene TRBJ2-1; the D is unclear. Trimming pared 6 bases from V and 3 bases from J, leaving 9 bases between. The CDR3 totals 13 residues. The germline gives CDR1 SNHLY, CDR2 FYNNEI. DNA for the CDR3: TGTGCCAGCAGGCAGTCGGACTACAATGAGCAGTTCTTC. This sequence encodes CASRQSDYNEQFF.

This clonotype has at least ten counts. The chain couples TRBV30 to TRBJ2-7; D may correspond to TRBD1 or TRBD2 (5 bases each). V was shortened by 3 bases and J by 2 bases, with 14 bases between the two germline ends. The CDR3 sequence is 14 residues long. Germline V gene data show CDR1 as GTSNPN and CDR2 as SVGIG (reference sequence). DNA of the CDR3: TGTGCCTGGAGCTCGGGACCGACTACCTACGAGCAGTACTTC. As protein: CAWSSGPTTYEQYF.

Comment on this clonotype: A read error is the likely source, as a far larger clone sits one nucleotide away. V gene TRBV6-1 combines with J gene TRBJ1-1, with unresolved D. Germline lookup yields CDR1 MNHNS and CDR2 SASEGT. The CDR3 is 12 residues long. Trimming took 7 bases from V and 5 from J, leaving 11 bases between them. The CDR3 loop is CASIYLRTEAFF. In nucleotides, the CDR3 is TGTGCCAGCATTTACTTAAGGACTGAAGCTTTCTTT.

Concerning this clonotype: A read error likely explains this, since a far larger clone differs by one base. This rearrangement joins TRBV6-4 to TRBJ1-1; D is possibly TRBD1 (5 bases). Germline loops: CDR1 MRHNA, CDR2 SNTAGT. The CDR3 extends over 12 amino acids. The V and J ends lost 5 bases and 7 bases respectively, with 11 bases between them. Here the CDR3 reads CASSYRSGEAFF. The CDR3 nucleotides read TGTGCCAGCAGTTACAGGTCGGGTGAAGCTTTCTTT.

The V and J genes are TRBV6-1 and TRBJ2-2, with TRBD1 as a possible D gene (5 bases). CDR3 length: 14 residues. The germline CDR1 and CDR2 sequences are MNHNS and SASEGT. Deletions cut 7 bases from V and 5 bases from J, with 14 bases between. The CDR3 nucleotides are TGTGCCAGCATTCAGGGTCTAGGGACCGGGGAGCTGTTTTTT. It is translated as CASIQGLGTGELFF.

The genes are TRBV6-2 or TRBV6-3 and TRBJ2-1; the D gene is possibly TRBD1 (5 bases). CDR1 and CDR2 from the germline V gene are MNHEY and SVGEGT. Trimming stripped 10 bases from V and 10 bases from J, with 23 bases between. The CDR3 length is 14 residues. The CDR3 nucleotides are TGTGCCACCAGATCAGCAGGGTGGCCACAAGAGCAGTTCTTC. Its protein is CATRSAGWPQEQFF.